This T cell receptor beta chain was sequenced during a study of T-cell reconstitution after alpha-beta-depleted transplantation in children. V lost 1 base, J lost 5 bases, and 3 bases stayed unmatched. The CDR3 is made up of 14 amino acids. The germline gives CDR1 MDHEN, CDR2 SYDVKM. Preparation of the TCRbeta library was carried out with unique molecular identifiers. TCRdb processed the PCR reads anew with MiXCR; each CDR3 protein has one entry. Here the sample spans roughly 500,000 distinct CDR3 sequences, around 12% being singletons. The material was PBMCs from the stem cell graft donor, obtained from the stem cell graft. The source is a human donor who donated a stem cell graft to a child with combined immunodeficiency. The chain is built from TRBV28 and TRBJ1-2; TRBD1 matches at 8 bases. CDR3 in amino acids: CASSLSGQVYGYTF. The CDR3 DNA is TGTGCCAGCAGTTTATCGGGACAGGTTTATGGCTACACCTTC.